The clone carrying this TCR beta chain was seen repeatedly, ten times or more. Its antigen is as yet unknown. This sample was taken from a study of T cells in Graves' hyperthyroidism and ophthalmopathy. Regarding the study as a whole: Ophthalmopathy was identified by the model a median 6.5 months ahead of onset. Within blood appeared most thyroid clonotypes that had expanded above 0.001.

Authors of the study amplified TCR beta CDR3 regions from RNA transcripts. HTBI primers were used for first-round RT-PCR of the TCR CDR3. One entry per CDR3 protein, called by TCRdb with MiXCR from the multiplex PCR reads. The data show around 300,000 distinct CDR3 sequences, roughly an eighth seen once. The sequenced sample was blood. The receptor was isolated from a woman in her 40s with Graves' hyperthyroidism.

CDR3 in DNA: TGTGCCAGCAGCTTGGCCGCGGACAGTCAAGAGACCCAGTACTTC. Residues: CASSLAADSQETQYF. The J gene is TRBJ2-5, the V gene TRBV5-5, with D perhaps TRBD1 (6 bases). The CDR3 is 15 amino acids. V was cut by 0 bases and J by 2 bases, with 11 bases left in between. Germline loops: CDR1 SGHKS, CDR2 YYEKEE (reference sequence).